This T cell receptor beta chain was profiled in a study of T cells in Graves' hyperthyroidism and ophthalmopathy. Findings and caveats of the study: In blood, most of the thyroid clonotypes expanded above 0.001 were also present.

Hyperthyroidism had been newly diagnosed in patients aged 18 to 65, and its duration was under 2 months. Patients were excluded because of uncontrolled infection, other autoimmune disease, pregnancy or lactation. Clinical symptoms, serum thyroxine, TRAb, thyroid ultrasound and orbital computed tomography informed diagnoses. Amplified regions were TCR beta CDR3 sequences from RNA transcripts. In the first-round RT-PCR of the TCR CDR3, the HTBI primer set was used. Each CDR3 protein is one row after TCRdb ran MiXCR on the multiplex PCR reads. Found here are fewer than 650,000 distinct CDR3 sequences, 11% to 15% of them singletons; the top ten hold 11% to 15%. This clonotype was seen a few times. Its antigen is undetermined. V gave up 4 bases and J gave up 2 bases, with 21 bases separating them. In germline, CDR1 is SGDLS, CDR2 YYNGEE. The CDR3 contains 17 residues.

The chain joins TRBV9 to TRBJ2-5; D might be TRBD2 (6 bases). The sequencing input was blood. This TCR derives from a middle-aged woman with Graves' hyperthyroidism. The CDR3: CASSRSGEALVQETQYF. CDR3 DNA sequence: TGTGCCAGCAGCCGTTCTGGGGAGGCCCTGGTTCAAGAGACCCAGTACTTC.